This TCR beta chain was sequenced during a study of blood T cell repertoires in COVID-19. Germline CDR1 is LGHNA and CDR2 is YNFKEQ. With 6 bases clipped from V and 1 base from J, the junction kept 17 bases outside the gene matches. The CDR3 runs to 18 residues. This clone has more than one count but fewer than ten. The authors' processing: How many nucleated cells were present was estimated from reference gene primer amplification. Assay used: immunoSEQ multiplex PCR; TCRdb lists only in-frame clones, some missing. That table supplies the V and J calls and clone size; D and trimming were determined from the DNA. The sample lists 300,000 to 400,000 clones, around 87% occurring once.

This clonotype originated in a woman between 50 and 59 years old who had recovered from COVID-19. The chain uses TRBV4-2 and TRBJ1-1, with 7 positions matching TRBD1. Sequencing used peripheral blood. CDR3 bases: TGTGCCAGCAGTCGCACGGCAGGGACAGAAACCCAGAACACTGAAGCTTTCTTT. This encodes CASSRTAGTETQNTEAFF.